This T cell receptor (beta chain) was found in a study of naive and memory T cell subsets. Described treatment: skin biopsy from PPD injection site in Mantoux-positive individual. Cells were not sorted; total RNA input targeted about 1 to 1,100 ng. The library had UMIs added by 3' ligation of an oligonucleotide to TCR cDNA. This clonotype has just a few counts. Reverse transcription of blood and skin TCR RNA was primed at alpha and beta constant regions. TCRdb redid the calling of the UMI-ligation and nested PCR reads with MiXCR, one entry per CDR3 protein. Here the sample spans some 20,000 distinct CDR3 sequences, 7.5% to 10% being singletons. CDR3 length: 16 amino acids. V gave up 2 bases and J gave up 4 bases, with 15 bases separating them. In germline, CDR1 is KGHSH, CDR2 LQKENI.

The sequence was obtained from an adult in good health. Sample: skin, taken from a tuberculin skin test site. The chain combines TRBV18 with TRBJ1-5; D is perhaps TRBD1 (5 bases). CDR3 DNA sequence: TGTGCCAGCTCACCATTGGGTGAGCAGGGTAATCAGCCCCAGCATTTT. It specifies CASSPLGEQGNQPQHF. Drawing the rest from reference TRBV18 and TRBJ1-5, the complete variable domain is NAGVMQNPRHLVRRRGQEARLRCSPMKGHSHVYWYRQLPEEGLKFMVYLQKENIIDESGMPKERFSAEFPKEGPSILRIQQVVRGDSAAYFCASSPLGEQGNQPQHFGDGTRLSIL.